These 18 T cell receptor beta chains were sequenced from one sample in a study of blood T cells in healthy people across ages. Next came a second PCR, run for about 6 to 11 cycles, which used a sample-barcoded 5' primer along with a J-beta primer mix. One entry per CDR3 protein, called by TCRdb with MiXCR from the 5' RACE reads. The sample has about 970,000 distinct CDR3 sequences, just over 50% seen once. Sequenced sample: blood. These receptors came from a woman aged 60-75 years in good health.

The CDR3 bases are TGTGCCAGCGCTCCGTGGGACATTCCCTCCGAGCAGTACTTC. Residues: CASAPWDIPSEQYF. This sequence joins TRBV6-2 or TRBV6-3 and TRBJ2-7; possible D gene TRBD1, 6 bases. V lost 8 bases to trimming and J lost 6 bases, with 20 bases between them. The CDR3 has 14 amino acids. CDR1 and CDR2 from the germline V gene are MNHEY and SVGEGT.

This chain joins TRBV7-2 and TRBJ2-7; perhaps TRBD1 as D (6 bases). Trimming pared 1 base from V and 0 bases from J, leaving 22 bases between. In germline, CDR1 is SGHTA, CDR2 FQGNSA. This CDR3 has 19 residues. CDR3 DNA: TGTGCCAGCAGCTTAGGAACTCGCGACCCCGCAGGGGTCTCCTACGAGCAGTACTTC. This sequence encodes CASSLGTRDPAGVSYEQYF.

This clonotype showed up just a few times. The chain uses TRBV18 and TRBJ1-5, with 8 bases fitting TRBD1. J lost 7 bases, V lost 2 bases, and 7 bases had no gene match. CDR3 size: 15 residues. Germline loops: CDR1 KGHSH, CDR2 LQKENI. The CDR3 spells CASSPGQGARQPQHF. The CDR3 coding sequence is TGTGCCAGCTCACCAGGGCAGGGGGCGCGGCAGCCCCAGCATTTT.

This chain connects TRBV20-1 to TRBJ2-3; no clear D. This CDR3 comprises 11 residues. The V end lost 5 bases, the J end lost 6 bases, and 9 bases lay between the germline ends. Germline CDR1 DFQATT, CDR2 SNEGSKA (reference sequence). The CDR3 spells CSAPLWDTQYF. The CDR3 DNA reads as TGCAGTGCTCCCCTTTGGGATACGCAGTATTTT.

This clonotype was recorded at least ten times. The J gene is TRBJ2-1, the V gene TRBV29-1; a possible D gene is TRBD1 (6 bases). V was pared by 5 bases and J by 3 bases, with 14 bases between. Germline CDR1 and CDR2: SQVTM and ANQGSEA. The CDR3 consists of 14 residues. CDR3 sequence: CSVPTGIRYNEQFF. The CDR3, as DNA: TGCAGCGTTCCAACAGGGATCCGCTACAATGAGCAGTTCTTC.

The chain carries TRBV28 and TRBJ2-1; a weak D match, TRBD1 (5 bases). This CDR3 has 14 residues. Germline V lookup: CDR1 MDHEN, CDR2 SYDVKM. Trimming pared 5 bases from V and 3 bases from J, leaving 11 bases between. The CDR3 sequence is CASSLTGNYNEQFF. The CDR3 DNA reads as TGTGCCAGCAGTCTCACAGGTAACTACAATGAGCAGTTCTTC.

This clonotype showed up just a few times. The rearrangement joins TRBV2 to TRBJ2-7; 7 positions agree with TRBD2. CDR3 length: 17 amino acids. J lost 3 bases, V lost 4 bases, and 15 bases had no gene match. CDR1 is SNHLY, CDR2 FYNNEI, per germline. DNA for the CDR3: TGTGCCAGCAGTGTGGCGGCTAGCGGAAGGGAAGACTACGAGCAGTACTTC. It is translated as CASSVAASGREDYEQYF.

As concerns this clonotype: A much more abundant neighbour one base away suggests this may be a read error. The CDR3 sequence is CANSEYNEQFF. CDR3 nucleotides: TGTGCCAACAGTGAATACAATGAGCAGTTCTTC. The chain recombines TRBV2 with TRBJ2-1; D remains ambiguous. This CDR3 has 11 amino acids. Per the germline V gene, CDR1 is SNHLY and CDR2 is FYNNEI.

This chain uses TRBV20-1 with TRBJ2-3; 8 bases fit TRBD1. The CDR3 extends over 14 amino acids. V trimming: 6 bases; J trimming: 3 bases; junction bases outside the gene matches: 8. Germline V CDR1 and CDR2: DFQATT, SNEGSKA (reference sequence). The CDR3 DNA follows: TGCAGTGCAACAGGGGGTTTCGGGACAGATACGCAGTATTTT. It translates to CSATGGFGTDTQYF.

The rearrangement joins TRBV7-9 to TRBJ2-3, with 8 bases aligning to TRBD1. Looked up from germline, CDR1 is SEHNR and CDR2 is FQNEAQ (reference sequence). The CDR3 contains 14 residues. V was clipped by 6 bases and J by 4 bases; unmatched bases: 6. The CDR3: CASSPGQVPDTQYF. The CDR3 nucleotides read TGTGCCAGCAGTCCGGGACAGGTCCCAGATACGCAGTATTTT.

In nucleotides, the CDR3 is TGCGCCAGCAGCATAACCGACAGGGGGTACGAGCAGTACTTC. This translates into CASSITDRGYEQYF. The rearrangement joins TRBV5-1 to TRBJ2-7, with 9 bases that match TRBD1. Per the germline V gene, CDR1 is SGHRS and CDR2 is YFSETQ. Unmatched junction bases numbered 6, after V lost 4 bases and J lost 4 bases. This CDR3 is built from 14 residues. Full variable domain (outside the CDR3, taken from reference TRBV5-1 and TRBJ2-7): KAGVTQTPRYLIKTRGQQVTLSCSPISGHRSVSWYQQTPGQGLQFLFEYFSETQRNKGNFPGRFSGRQFSNSRSEMNVSTLELGDSALYLCASSITDRGYEQYFGPGTRLTVT.

This clonotype was recorded many times. The genes are TRBV6-6 and TRBJ2-3; 9 nucleotides align to TRBD2. The CDR3 spans 15 residues. Germline V gives CDR1 MNHNY, CDR2 SVGAGI (reference sequence). V shed 3 bases, J shed 1 base, and the junction held 2 bases outside the gene matches. CDR3 coding DNA: TGTGCCAGCAGTTATCCTAGCGGGGGCACAGATACGCAGTATTTT. This codes for CASSYPSGGTDTQYF.

CDR3 nucleotides: TGTGCCAGCACCCCGGAGGGGACAACTCCCCCCTACGAGCAGTACTTC. This sequence encodes CASTPEGTTPPYEQYF. The J gene is TRBJ2-7, the V gene TRBV12-3 or TRBV12-4; possibly TRBD1 or TRBD2 for D (6 bases each). The CDR3 totals 16 residues. Trimming stripped 7 bases from V and 2 bases from J, with 21 bases between.

J is TRBJ2-3 and V is TRBV7-9; 7 bases map to TRBD2. Losses at the gene ends were 1 base for V and 2 bases for J; bases not matched to a gene: 6. Germline assignment: CDR1 SEHNR and CDR2 FQNEAQ (reference sequence). The CDR3 covers 16 residues. CDR3 loop: CASSLGSSGYTDTQYF. The CDR3 bases are TGTGCCAGCAGCTTAGGTTCTAGCGGATACACAGATACGCAGTATTTT. The variable domain in full, with the rest retrieved from reference TRBV7-9 and TRBJ2-3, is DTGVSQNPRHKITKRGQNVTFRCDPISEHNRLYWYRQTLGQGPEFLTYFQNEAQLEKSRLLSDRFSAERPKGSFSTLEIQRTEQGDSAMYLCASSLGSSGYTDTQYFGPGTRLTVL.

The rearrangement links TRBV27 to TRBJ2-1; the match to TRBD2 covers 7 bases. CDR3 size: 17 residues. Looked up from germline, CDR1 is MNHEY and CDR2 is SMNVEV (reference sequence). V dropped 6 bases and J dropped 7; count of bases not matched to a gene: 18. CDR3 protein: CASSISPGEGISNEQFF. Here the CDR3 DNA reads TGTGCCAGCAGCATTTCCCCCGGGGAGGGGATCAGTAATGAGCAGTTCTTC.

The V gene is TRBV9, the J gene TRBJ1-1, with D unclear. The CDR3 consists of 15 residues. V lost 2 bases to trimming and J lost 0 bases, with 11 bases between them. Germline-derived CDR1 and CDR2 are SGDLS and YYNGEE. DNA for the CDR3: TGTGCCAGCAGCGTCGGCAGACTTTTGAACACTGAAGCTTTCTTT. Its protein product is CASSVGRLLNTEAFF.

With regard to this clonotype: Given a much more abundant clone one base away, this may be a read error. The DNA of the CDR3 is TGTGCCAGCAGTTTAAGAGCGGGAGTCGTGGAGACCCAGTTCTTC. As protein: CASSLRAGVVETQFF. The chain is built from TRBV12-3 or TRBV12-4 and TRBJ2-1; 8 bases match TRBD2. Unmatched junction bases numbered 13, after V lost 2 bases and J lost 13 bases. The CDR3 extends over 15 amino acids.

This chain connects TRBV29-1 to TRBJ2-1, with D hard to call. CDR1 and CDR2 from the germline V gene are SQVTM and ANQGSEA. The CDR3 consists of 11 residues. Deletions cut 1 base from V and 7 bases from J, with 5 bases between. DNA for the CDR3: TGCAGCGTTGAAGGGCGGAATGAGCAGTTCTTC. Translating it yields CSVEGRNEQFF.